Listed below are T cell receptor beta chains from one sample, sequenced in a study of immune cell composition in non-small cell lung cancer. Assay: immunoSEQ multiplex PCR; the TCRdb copy retains only in-frame clones and omits some. The table has about 4,800 clones, approximately 80% seen once; the top ten hold roughly 12%. The specimen sequenced was lung tumor tissue. The receptors originated from a human donor with non-small cell lung cancer. The CDR3 runs from the conserved cysteine through the conserved F or W. The order of the fields is D gene, clone size, CDR3 length, V gene, J gene, CDR3 DNA, CDR3 protein. A D gene is named only where the DNA matches it firmly. Where a row states a size, it is once, few, many or the class of an expanded clone; other rows omit it.

.	.	13	TRBV19	TRBJ2-3	TGTGCCAGTAGTGCCCTAACTACAGATACGCAGTATTTT	CASSALTTDTQYF
TRBD2	large	14	TRBV10-2	TRBJ2-3	TGCGCCAGCATGCCAGTCGGGGGGACAGATACGCAGTATTTT	CASMPVGGTDTQYF
TRBD2	.	15	TRBV7-2	TRBJ2-3	TGTGCCAGCAGCCGGGAGGGGATCTCCACAGATACGCAGTATTTT	CASSREGISTDTQYF
TRBD2	.	17	TRBV5-1	TRBJ2-1	TGCGCCAGCAGCTCAGGACTAGCGGGACCCCCCTACAATGAGCAGTTCTTC	CASSSGLAGPPYNEQFF
TRBD2	once	14	TRBV11-2	TRBJ2-7	TGTGCCAGCAGCTTAGGCGGGGGGGCCTACGAGCAGTACTTC	CASSLGGGAYEQYF
TRBD2	.	16	TRBV7-2	TRBJ2-7	TGTGCCAGCAGCTTAGGGTGGGGGACTAGCCCAGGAGAGCAGTACTTC	CASSLGWGTSPGEQYF
.	.	16	TRBV19	TRBJ1-4	TGTGCCAGTAGTATGGCCAGCAACTTTGGGTATGAAAAACTGTTTTTT	CASSMASNFGYEKLFF
TRBD1	.	12	TRBV6-5	TRBJ2-7	TGTGCCAGCAGTTCACAGGGGTACGAGCAGTACTTC	CASSSQGYEQYF
TRBD1	.	15	TRBV5-1	TRBJ2-5	TGCGCCAGCACACCGGGACAGGGGGCAGGGGAGACCCAGTACTTC	CASTPGQGAGETQYF
.	.	17	TRBV27	TRBJ2-7	TGTGCCAGTAGACGTGGGCAGGGAGGCACTCTTGCCTACGAGCAGTACTTC	CASRRGQGGTLAYEQYF
.	.	14	TRBV5-1	TRBJ1-6	TGCGCCAGCAGCTTGGGGGACCGTAATTCACCCCTCCACTTT	CASSLGDRNSPLHF
.	once	12	TRBV11-1	TRBJ1-1	TGTGCCAGCAGCCGACGACAGGCTGAAGCTTTCTTT	CASSRRQAEAFF
.	.	15	TRBV2	TRBJ1-5	TGTGCCAGCAGCGACCACCGACAGGTCAATCAGCCCCAGCATTTT	CASSDHRQVNQPQHF
.	.	12	TRBV6-5	TRBJ1-4	TGTGCCAGCAGTTACGAGGGCGGGGAACTGTTTTTT	CASSYEGGELFF
.	.	16	TRBV9	TRBJ2-3	TGTGCCAGCAGCACCCGGTGGGGGGACGAGACAGATACGCAGTATTTT	CASSTRWGDETDTQYF
TRBD1	.	16	TRBV2	TRBJ2-2	TGTGCCAGCAGGCTACAGGGGGCGCTTAGGACCGGGGAGCTGTTTTTT	CASRLQGALRTGELFF
TRBD2	.	15	TRBV11-2	TRBJ2-3	TGTGCCAGCAGCCCCCCCGGACTAGCAGTAGATACGCAGTATTTT	CASSPPGLAVDTQYF
TRBD1	.	16	TRBV6-5	TRBJ1-2	TGTGCCAGCAGTTCCCTGACAGGGCGGCTTCAATATGGCTACACCTTC	CASSSLTGRLQYGYTF
TRBD1	.	16	TRBV27	TRBJ1-5	TGTGCCAGCAGTCAAATGGGACAGGGCGGCAATCAGCCCCAGCATTTT	CASSQMGQGGNQPQHF
.	.	12	TRBV6-5	TRBJ1-6	TGTGCCAGTGGGACGGCAAATTCACCCCTCCACTTT	CASGTANSPLHF
.	.	12	TRBV6-6	TRBJ2-5	TGTGCCAGCAGTTACACAGGACAGACCCAGTACTTC	CASSYTGQTQYF
.	.	13	TRBV11-2	TRBJ1-1	TGTGCCAGCAGCCTCAGGGTGAACACTGAAGCTTTCTTT	CASSLRVNTEAFF
.	once	13	TRBV5-6	TRBJ1-2	TGTGCCAGCAGCTTGGGGGGGAACTATGGCTACACCTTC	CASSLGGNYGYTF
.	.	14	TRBV7-3	TRBJ2-7	TGTGCCGGCAGCCCAGGTGGGACCACGGGCGAGCAGTACTTC	CAGSPGGTTGEQYF
.	.	13	TRBV29-1	TRBJ1-2	TGCAGCGTTGGTGCCAGGGAGAGATATGGCTACACCTTC	CSVGARERYGYTF
.	.	15	TRBV15	TRBJ2-1	TGTGCCACCAGCAGTCATGGGCAGTCCTACAATGAGCAGTTCTTC	CATSSHGQSYNEQFF
TRBD1	.	15	TRBV23-1	TRBJ1-1	TGCGCCAGCAGTCAATCACGCGACAGGGCGATTGAAGCTTTCTTT	CASSQSRDRAIEAFF
.	.	13	TRBV5-5	TRBJ1-6	TGTGCCAGCAGCTTGTCTACGAGTTCACCCCTCCACTTT	CASSLSTSSPLHF
.	.	15	TRBV5-6	TRBJ1-3	TGTGCCAGCAGCTTTTCCACAGGGATGGGAAACACCATATATTTT	CASSFSTGMGNTIYF
.	.	14	TRBV2	TRBJ2-5	TGTGCCAGCAGGGCAACAGGGAACCAAGAGACCCAGTACTTC	CASRATGNQETQYF
.	.	15	TRBV6-1	TRBJ1-6	TGTGCCACCGATCGACAGGCTGGTAATAATTCACCCCTCCACTTT	CATDRQAGNNSPLHF
.	.	14	TRBV27	TRBJ1-5	TGTGCCAGCAGTCTAAAGGCCGGCAATCAGCCCCAGCATTTT	CASSLKAGNQPQHF